What follows is one TCR beta chain and its context. It lacks a known antigen. Per-nucleotide qualities are absent, and no much larger clonotype sits a single base away. The data originate from a study of T cell changes during pregnancy in multiple sclerosis (dated by TCRdb to about 2019). In terms of the full investigation: The study examined how the T cell repertoire changed over the course of pregnancy in women with multiple sclerosis.

CDR1 and CDR2 are read off the germline V gene as MGHDK and SYGVNS. V is clipped by 2 bases and J by 6 bases, and the sequence between their germline boundaries is 10 bases long. From the cysteine up to the phenylalanine, the CDR3 has a length of 13 residues. Only the CDR3 DNA is retained, 39 bases long and in frame from the first base. The receptor library was made with the immunoSEQ multiplex PCR assay. TCRdb provides this immuneACCESS table in a form limited to in-frame rearrangements. Some clones are lacking; in checked studies, under half of them reflect an unresolved V gene, and why the rest are absent is not known. Recorded for this sample are 60,000 or so clones; around 91% of them occurred a single time. Together, the top ten hold 2% to 2.5% of the sample.

The clonotype was recovered from a female donor in good health, enrolled as a control in a pregnancy study. Rearrangement joined TRBV25-1 to TRBJ1-2; matching of 5 bases hints at TRBD1 as the D gene. The sample in question was peripheral blood, obtained in the second trimester of pregnancy. The DNA sequence is given as TGTGCCAGCAGTGAAAGGGCAGGGCATGGCTACACCTTC. This sequence encodes CASSERAGHGYTF.